Each of the 25 T cell receptor beta chains below was sequenced from the same sample in a study of CD8+CD57+ T cells in acquired aplastic anemia. Genomic DNA, serving as template, underwent TCR beta VDJ and CDR3 profiling. TCRdb re-called the reads through MiXCR, storing one row per CDR3 protein. The sample has about 270,000 distinct CDR3 sequences, roughly 50% seen once. The sequenced material came from sorted CD4+, CD8+, or CD8+CD57+ T cells (not recorded which) from PBMCs. The receptors were gathered from a human donor with severe aplastic anemia or a healthy control (not recorded which).

V and J are TRBV20-1 and TRBJ2-3, with 9 nucleotides matching TRBD2. This CDR3 has 15 amino acids. The V gene end was trimmed by 5 bases and the J gene end by 3 bases; junction bases not matched to a gene: 9. The germline gives CDR1 DFQATT, CDR2 SNEGSKA (reference sequence). CDR3 sequence: CSAGLSGRLTDTQYF. As DNA, the CDR3 is TGCAGTGCTGGACTTAGCGGGAGACTGACAGATACGCAGTATTTT.

The chain recombines TRBV18 with TRBJ1-1; D remains ambiguous. V was clipped by 6 bases and J by 5 bases, with 16 bases between them. The CDR3 extends over 14 amino acids. CDR1 and CDR2 (germline): KGHSH, LQKENI. The CDR3 sequence is CASSPGLSGTEAFF. CDR3 bases: TGTGCCAGCTCCCCCGGGCTAAGCGGTACTGAAGCTTTCTTT.

The chain employs TRBV2 and TRBJ2-3; no definite D call. CDR3 length: 14 residues. Per the germline V gene, CDR1 is SNHLY and CDR2 is FYNNEI. V was cut by 8 bases and J by 0 bases, with 12 bases left in between. The CDR3 protein is CASDDGRSTDTQYF. The CDR3 region has the DNA TGTGCCAGCGATGATGGGCGGAGCACAGATACGCAGTATTTT. The variable domain in full, with the rest retrieved from reference TRBV2 and TRBJ2-3, is EPEVTQTPSHQVTQMGQEVILRCVPISNHLYFYWYRQILGQKVEFLVSFYNNEISEKSEIFDDQFSVERPDGSNFTLKIRSTKLEDSAMYFCASDDGRSTDTQYFGPGTRLTVL.

This clonotype appeared a few times. The V call is TRBV7-9, the J call TRBJ1-6, with 7 bases identical to TRBD1. CDR1 and CDR2 (germline): SEHNR, FQNEAQ (reference sequence). V lost 1 base and J lost 10; bases outside the gene matches: 7. This CDR3 region has 15 residues. The CDR3 spells CASSLEAGTESPLHF. CDR3 nucleotide sequence: TGTGCCAGCAGCTTAGAAGCCGGGACAGAGTCACCCCTCCACTTT. Using reference TRBV7-9 and TRBJ1-6 for the parts outside the CDR3, the full variable domain is DTGVSQNPRHKITKRGQNVTFRCDPISEHNRLYWYRQTLGQGPEFLTYFQNEAQLEKSRLLSDRFSAERPKGSFSTLEIQRTEQGDSAMYLCASSLEAGTESPLHFGNGTRLTVT.

The rearrangement joins TRBV19 to TRBJ2-3; 15 nucleotides agree with TRBD2. The CDR3 is made up of 17 amino acids. Germline CDR1 and CDR2: LNHDA and SQIVND (reference sequence). J gave up 2 bases and V 7 bases, and 7 bases lay outside the gene matches. The chain's CDR3 is CASTKGLAGGHTDTQYF. CDR3 bases: TGTGCCAGTACCAAAGGACTAGCGGGGGGGCACACAGATACGCAGTATTTT.

This clonotype was counted many times. This chain links TRBV20-1 with TRBJ1-2; 7 bases match TRBD1. The CDR3 has 13 residues. V gave up 3 bases and J gave up 5 bases; unmatched junction bases: 6. The germline V gene has CDR1 DFQATT and CDR2 SNEGSKA (reference sequence). CDR3: CSASADRAYGYTF. CDR3 in DNA: TGCAGTGCTAGTGCTGACAGGGCGTATGGCTACACCTTC.

This chain uses TRBV7-9 with TRBJ2-7, with 10 bases identical to TRBD1. CDR3 size: 14 residues. Germline V gene sequence: CDR1 SEHNR, CDR2 FQNEAQ (reference sequence). V was pared by 5 bases and J by 5 bases, with 6 bases of the junction left unmatched. The CDR3 DNA reads TGTGCCAGCAGCCCGGGGACAGGGGTCGACGAGCAGTACTTC. Amino acid sequence: CASSPGTGVDEQYF.

The chain couples TRBV4-2 to TRBJ2-7; a possible D gene is TRBD1 (6 bases). Germline CDR1 is LGHNA and CDR2 is YNFKEQ. The CDR3 consists of 15 residues. The V gene lost 0 bases and the J gene lost 5 bases, with 14 bases spanning the gap. The chain's CDR3 is CASSQEGQGNDEQYF. The DNA of the CDR3 is TGTGCCAGCAGCCAAGAAGGCCAGGGGAACGACGAGCAGTACTTC.

The chain combines TRBV10-3 with TRBJ2-1, with 8 bases that match TRBD2. Germline V gene data show CDR1 as ENHRY and CDR2 as SYGVKD. The CDR3 sequence is 14 residues long. V trimming: 8 bases; J trimming: 7 bases; junction bases outside the gene matches: 10. This chain's CDR3 is CAIWDGGAGNEQFF. DNA of the CDR3: TGTGCCATCTGGGACGGGGGGGCCGGGAATGAGCAGTTCTTC.

The rearrangement joins TRBV7-2 to TRBJ1-1, with a possible D match to TRBD1 (6 bases). The CDR3 is 14 residues long. V lost 5 bases and J lost 2, with 12 bases in between. The germline gives CDR1 SGHTA, CDR2 FQGNSA. In nucleotides, the CDR3 is TGTGCCAGCAGCACCGGGACACCTAACACTGAAGCTTTCTTT. As protein: CASSTGTPNTEAFF.

This clonotype was found many times. J is TRBJ2-7 and V is TRBV11-2; 12 positions agree with TRBD2. CDR1 and CDR2 (germline): SGHAT, FQNNGV. The CDR3 is 17 residues long. The V gene end was trimmed by 4 bases and the J gene end by 0 bases; junction bases not matched to a gene: 7. The DNA of the CDR3 is TGTGCCAGCAGCTCGTTAGGACTAGCGGGGAGCTCCTACGAGCAGTACTTC. Its protein is CASSSLGLAGSSYEQYF.

This clonotype came up many times. The chain joins TRBV6-5 to TRBJ1-2; 9 bases match TRBD1. J gave up 5 bases and V 5 bases, and 9 bases lay outside the gene matches. The CDR3 contains 15 residues. CDR1 MNHEY and CDR2 SVGAGI come from the germline V gene. The CDR3 region is CASSRAGTGKYGYTF. The CDR3 DNA sequence: TGTGCCAGCAGTCGCGCCGGGACAGGGAAATATGGCTACACCTTC.

For the CDR3, the DNA is TGTGCCAGCAGTTACTCTGGCAGCACCGGGGAGCTGTTTTTT. Amino acids: CASSYSGSTGELFF. This rearrangement joins TRBV7-3 to TRBJ2-2; D remains unclear. Germline V gene data show CDR1 as SGHTA and CDR2 as FQGTGA. V lost 6 bases, J lost 4 bases, and 12 bases lay in between. The CDR3 length is 14 residues.

V and J are TRBV7-3 and TRBJ1-1; 8 nucleotides match TRBD1. The CDR3 contains 18 residues. V dropped 2 bases and J dropped 1; count of bases not matched to a gene: 12. CDR1 and CDR2 from the germline V gene are SGHTA and FQGTGA. The CDR3, as DNA: TGTGCCAGCAGCTTAGTGGCAGGGGGCGCGAAGAGGAACACTGAAGCTTTCTTT. Translating gives CASSLVAGGAKRNTEAFF.

The rearrangement uses TRBV29-1 and TRBJ1-2; no reliable D call. Trimming left V 0 bases short and J 8 bases short, with 16 bases between. Germline CDR1 is SQVTM and CDR2 is ANQGSEA. This CDR3 spans 14 amino acids. The CDR3 sequence: CSVEDLQVMGGYTF. CDR3 nucleotides: TGCAGCGTTGAAGATCTTCAGGTCATGGGGGGCTACACCTTC.

There are many counts of this clonotype. The CDR3 spells CSASWPLENIQYF. CDR3 DNA sequence: TGCAGTGCTAGTTGGCCCCTGGAGAACATTCAGTACTTC. The chain has TRBV20-1 and TRBJ2-4; D remains ambiguous. CDR3 length equals 13 residues. The V gene's germline CDR1 is DFQATT and CDR2 SNEGSKA (reference sequence). Trimming removed 3 bases from V and 7 bases from J, with 13 bases in between.

The chain has TRBV24-1 and TRBJ1-2; 9 nucleotides match TRBD1. Germline V gives CDR1 KGHDR, CDR2 SFDVKD. The CDR3 is made up of 13 amino acids. With 7 bases clipped from V and 6 bases from J, the junction kept 5 bases outside the gene matches. The DNA for the CDR3 is TGTGCCACCAGGCAGGACAGGGGTGATGGCTACACCTTC. It codes for CATRQDRGDGYTF.

The chain joins TRBV7-9 to TRBJ2-3, with 11 bases matching TRBD2. The V gene end was trimmed by 4 bases and the J gene end by 3 bases; junction bases not matched to a gene: 9. The CDR3 has 17 amino acids. The germline V gene encodes CDR1 SEHNR and CDR2 FQNEAQ (reference sequence). CDR3 loop: CASSYSGGATTTDTQYF. The CDR3 DNA reads as TGTGCCAGCAGCTATAGCGGGGGGGCCACCACGACAGATACGCAGTATTTT.

The chain links TRBV7-2 to TRBJ2-3; a possible D gene is TRBD2 (8 bases). This CDR3 region has 15 residues. V was trimmed by 5 bases and J by 2 bases, leaving 14 bases between them. From germline, CDR1 is SGHTA and CDR2 FQGNSA. In DNA, the CDR3 is TGTGCCAGCAGCCGGGGGGGACAGAACACAGATACGCAGTATTTT. Amino acids: CASSRGGQNTDTQYF.

The V gene is TRBV5-1, the J gene TRBJ1-1; no firm D call. This CDR3 has 16 residues. Germline loops: CDR1 SGHRS, CDR2 YFSETQ. Trimming took 9 bases from V and 1 from J, leaving 22 bases between them. The CDR3 DNA reads TGCGCCACCTCGAACCCCGGACGACAAGGGAACACTGAAGCTTTCTTT. This sequence encodes CATSNPGRQGNTEAFF. The full variable domain, rest sourced from reference TRBV5-1 and TRBJ1-1, is KAGVTQTPRYLIKTRGQQVTLSCSPISGHRSVSWYQQTPGQGLQFLFEYFSETQRNKGNFPGRFSGRQFSNSRSEMNVSTLELGDSALYLCATSNPGRQGNTEAFFGQGTRLTVV.

This clonotype was seen many times. The chain recombines TRBV19 with TRBJ2-1; TRBD2 matches 8 bases. CDR3 length: 14 residues. Germline CDR1 reads LNHDA; CDR2 reads SQIVND (reference sequence). Unmatched junction bases numbered 8, after V lost 6 bases and J lost 7 bases. CDR3 DNA: TGTGCCAGTAGAGACCCCGGGACTAGGAATGAGCAGTTCTTC. Encoded protein: CASRDPGTRNEQFF.

J is TRBJ2-3 and V is TRBV24-1; a weak D match, TRBD2 (5 bases). The germline gives CDR1 KGHDR, CDR2 SFDVKD. CDR3 length equals 16 residues. Trimming pared 4 bases from V and 2 bases from J, leaving 15 bases between. The CDR3 is CATSEPRALNTDTQYF. CDR3 DNA sequence: TGTGCCACCAGTGAGCCGCGGGCCCTAAACACAGATACGCAGTATTTT.

In its sample, this clonotype was seen many times. The chain uses TRBV19 and TRBJ1-5; D is unresolved. This CDR3 contains 13 residues. Trimming removed 6 bases from V and 6 bases from J, with 12 bases in between. Germline CDR1 and CDR2: LNHDA and SQIVND (reference sequence). The CDR3 DNA is TGTGCCAGTAGCAAGGAAGGGCTTCAGCCCCAGCATTTT. Its protein is CASSKEGLQPQHF. The full variable domain, completed using reference TRBV19 and TRBJ1-5, is DGGITQSPKYLFRKEGQNVTLSCEQNLNHDAMYWYRQDPGQGLRLIYYSQIVNDFQKGDIAEGYSVSREKKESFPLTVTSAQKNPTAFYLCASSKEGLQPQHFGDGTRLSIL.

About this clonotype: This may stem from a read error, because a much larger clone lies one nucleotide away. Since no conserved phenylalanine or tryptophan closes the CDR3, a read error is the likely cause. V gene TRBV10-3 combines with J gene TRBJ2-1, with D unresolved. The germline CDR1 and CDR2 sequences are ENHRY and SYGVKD. V was cut by 10 bases and J by 4 bases, with 11 bases left in between. The CDR3 totals 12 residues. The CDR3 reads CATRSEYNEQFL. The DNA of the CDR3 is TGTGCCACCCGATCCGAGTACAATGAGCAGTTCCTC.

About this clonotype: A read error is possible here, since a much larger clone lies one base away. The J gene is TRBJ2-1, the V gene TRBV11-2; TRBD2 matches 8 bases. Germline CDR1 SGHAT, CDR2 FQNNGV. The V segment lost 4 bases and the J segment 12 bases; nucleotides outside the gene matches: 14. CDR3 size: 15 residues. The CDR3 spells CASSSIPGRVHGQFF. For the CDR3, the DNA is TGTGCCAGCAGCTCAATCCCCGGGAGGGTCCATGGGCAGTTCTTC.